This T cell receptor beta chain emerged from a study of CD8 T cells in Susac syndrome. Sequencing of TCR beta drew on CD8+ and CD4+ T cells from blood. Included as multiple sclerosis controls were treatment-naive patients who had stable or active relapsing-remitting disease. Negative isolation yielded the CD8+ and CD4+ T cells, while FACS enriched the TEMRA cells. RNA, at about 0.45 to 1 ug, was reverse transcribed with random hexamers. It was immunoSEQ multiplex PCR that amplified TCR beta CDR3 across 54 Vbeta and 13 Jbeta. TCRdb fed the immunoSEQ multiplex PCR reads into MiXCR, producing one record per CDR3 protein. The table has over 130,000 distinct CDR3 sequences, 95% seen once. The CDR3 extends over 13 amino acids. CDR1 and CDR2 from the germline V gene are KGHDR and SFDVKD. V was cut by 6 bases and J by 9 bases, with 14 bases left in between.

The V gene is TRBV24-1, the J gene TRBJ2-1, with D tentatively TRBD1 (6 bases). Sequencing was performed on CD4+ T cells from PBMCs. The receptor comes from a human donor with multiple sclerosis. The CDR3 coding sequence is TGTGCCACCAGTACAAGGGGGAGCGGTGAGCAGTTCTTC. It is translated as CATSTRGSGEQFF.